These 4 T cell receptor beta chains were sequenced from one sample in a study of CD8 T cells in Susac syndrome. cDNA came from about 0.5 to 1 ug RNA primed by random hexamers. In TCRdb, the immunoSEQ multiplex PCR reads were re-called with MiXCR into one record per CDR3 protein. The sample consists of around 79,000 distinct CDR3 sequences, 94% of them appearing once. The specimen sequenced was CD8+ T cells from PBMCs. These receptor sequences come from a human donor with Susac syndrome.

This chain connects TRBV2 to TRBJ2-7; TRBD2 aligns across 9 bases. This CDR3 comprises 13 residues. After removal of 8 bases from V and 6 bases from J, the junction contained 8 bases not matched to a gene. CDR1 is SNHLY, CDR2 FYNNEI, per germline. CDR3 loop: CASLGTSFAEQYF. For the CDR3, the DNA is TGTGCCAGCTTGGGGACTAGCTTCGCCGAGCAGTACTTC.

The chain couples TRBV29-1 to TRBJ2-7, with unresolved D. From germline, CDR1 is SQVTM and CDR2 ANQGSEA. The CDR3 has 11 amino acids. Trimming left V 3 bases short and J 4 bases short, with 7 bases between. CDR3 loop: CSVEDQYEQYF. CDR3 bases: TGCAGCGTTGAGGACCAGTACGAGCAGTACTTC.

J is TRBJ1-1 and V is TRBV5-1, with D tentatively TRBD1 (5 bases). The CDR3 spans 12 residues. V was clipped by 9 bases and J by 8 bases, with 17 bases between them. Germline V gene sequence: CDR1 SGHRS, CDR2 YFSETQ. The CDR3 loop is CATSGSSGEAFF. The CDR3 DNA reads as TGCGCCACCTCAGGGTCGTCAGGGGAAGCTTTCTTT.

The DNA of the CDR3 is TGTGCCAGCAGTTCGGTAACGTTAGCGGGGGGGCGAACAGATACGCAGTATTTT. Encoded protein: CASSSVTLAGGRTDTQYF. The gene calls are TRBV12-3 or TRBV12-4 and TRBJ2-3; 11 nucleotides line up with TRBD2. The CDR3 sequence is 18 residues long. The trim removed 4 bases at V and 3 bases at J, leaving 12 bases unmatched.